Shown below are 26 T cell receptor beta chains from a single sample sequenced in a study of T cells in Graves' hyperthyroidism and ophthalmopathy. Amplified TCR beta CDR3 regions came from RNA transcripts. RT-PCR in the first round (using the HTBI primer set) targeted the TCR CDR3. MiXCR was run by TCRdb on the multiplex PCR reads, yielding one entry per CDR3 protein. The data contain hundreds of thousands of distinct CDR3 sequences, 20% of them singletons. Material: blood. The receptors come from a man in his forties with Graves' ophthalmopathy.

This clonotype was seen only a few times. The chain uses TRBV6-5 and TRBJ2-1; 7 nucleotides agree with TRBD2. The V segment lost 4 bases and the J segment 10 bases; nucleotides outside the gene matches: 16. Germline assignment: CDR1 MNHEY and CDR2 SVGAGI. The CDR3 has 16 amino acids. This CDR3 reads CASSSPPGTKKAEQFF. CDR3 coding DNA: TGTGCCAGCAGTTCCCCTCCCGGGACTAAGAAGGCAGAGCAGTTCTTC.

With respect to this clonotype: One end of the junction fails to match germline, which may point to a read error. Written as DNA, the CDR3 is TGTACCAGCAGCTACCCCGAGGGGGCTAGCACCGGGGAGCTGTTTTTT. It is translated as CTSSYPEGASTGELFF. V gene TRBV7-3 combines with J gene TRBJ2-2; 7 positions agree with TRBD1. Germline assignment: CDR1 SGHTA and CDR2 FQGTGA. The CDR3 length is 16 residues.

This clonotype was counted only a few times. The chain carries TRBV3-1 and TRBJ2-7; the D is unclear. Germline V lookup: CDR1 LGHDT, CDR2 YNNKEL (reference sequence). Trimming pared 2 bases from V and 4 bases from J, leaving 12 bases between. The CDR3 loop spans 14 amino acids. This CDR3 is CASSQSLGGYEQYF. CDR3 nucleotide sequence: TGTGCCAGCAGCCAATCCCTCGGTGGTTACGAGCAGTACTTC.

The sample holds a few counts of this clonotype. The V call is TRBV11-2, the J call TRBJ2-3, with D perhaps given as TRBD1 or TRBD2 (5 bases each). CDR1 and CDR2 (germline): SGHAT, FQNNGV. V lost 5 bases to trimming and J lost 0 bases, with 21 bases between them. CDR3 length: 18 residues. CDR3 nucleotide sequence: TGTGCCAGCAGCCCAGGGTCCTGGAGGCCAAATAGCACAGATACGCAGTATTTT. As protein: CASSPGSWRPNSTDTQYF.

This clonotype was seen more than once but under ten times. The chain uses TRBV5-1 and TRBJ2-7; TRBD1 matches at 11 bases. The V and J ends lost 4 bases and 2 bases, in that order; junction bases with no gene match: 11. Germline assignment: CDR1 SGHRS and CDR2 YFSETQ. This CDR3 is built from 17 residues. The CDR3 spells CASSQRPPGQGAYEQYF. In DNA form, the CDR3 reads TGCGCCAGCAGCCAAAGACCCCCGGGACAGGGGGCCTACGAGCAGTACTTC.

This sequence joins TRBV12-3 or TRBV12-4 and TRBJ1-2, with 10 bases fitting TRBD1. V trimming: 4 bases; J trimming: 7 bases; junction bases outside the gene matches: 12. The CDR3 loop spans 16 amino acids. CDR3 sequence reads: CASSSTGTGADRGYTF. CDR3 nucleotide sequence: TGTGCCAGCAGTTCAACCGGGACAGGGGCGGATCGTGGCTACACCTTC.

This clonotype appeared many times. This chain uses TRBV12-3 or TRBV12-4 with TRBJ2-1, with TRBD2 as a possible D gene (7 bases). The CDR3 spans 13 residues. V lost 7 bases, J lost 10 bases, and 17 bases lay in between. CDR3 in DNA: TGTGCCAGCACCTATGGGGGGGCAGGAGAGCAGTTCTTC. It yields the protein CASTYGGAGEQFF.

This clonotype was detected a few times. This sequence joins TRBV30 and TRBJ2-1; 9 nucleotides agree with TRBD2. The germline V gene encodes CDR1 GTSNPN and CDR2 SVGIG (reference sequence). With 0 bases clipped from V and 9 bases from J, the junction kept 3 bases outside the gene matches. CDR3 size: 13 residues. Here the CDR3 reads CAWSVLAGIEQFF. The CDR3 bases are TGTGCCTGGAGTGTGCTAGCGGGAATTGAGCAGTTCTTC.

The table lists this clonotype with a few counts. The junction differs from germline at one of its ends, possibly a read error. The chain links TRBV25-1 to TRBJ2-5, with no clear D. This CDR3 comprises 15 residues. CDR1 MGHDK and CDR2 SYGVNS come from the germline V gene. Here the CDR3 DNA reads TGTGCCAGCAGTGACCACCACGGAAGCCAAGCGACCCAGTACTTC. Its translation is CASSDHHGSQATQYF.

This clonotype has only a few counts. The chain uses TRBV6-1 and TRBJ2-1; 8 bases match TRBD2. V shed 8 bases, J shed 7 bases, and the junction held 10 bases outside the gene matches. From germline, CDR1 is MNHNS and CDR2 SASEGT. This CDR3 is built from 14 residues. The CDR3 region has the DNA TGTGCCAGCCAGCCAGCGGGGGTCCTGAATGAGCAGTTCTTC. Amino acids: CASQPAGVLNEQFF.

The CDR3: CASSSDTHVVYF. CDR3 coding DNA: TGTGCCAGCAGTTCCGACACTCACGTTGTATATTTT. The chain uses TRBV28 and TRBJ1-3; D remains unclear. The V and J ends lost 4 bases and 14 bases respectively, with 15 bases between them. Per the germline V gene, CDR1 is MDHEN and CDR2 is SYDVKM. This CDR3 has 12 amino acids.

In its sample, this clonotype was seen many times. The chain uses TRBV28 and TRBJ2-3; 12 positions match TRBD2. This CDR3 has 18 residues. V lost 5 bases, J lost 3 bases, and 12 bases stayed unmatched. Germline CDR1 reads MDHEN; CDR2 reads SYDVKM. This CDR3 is CASSAPIGLAGMTDTQYF. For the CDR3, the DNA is TGTGCCAGCAGTGCGCCCATCGGACTAGCGGGAATGACAGATACGCAGTATTTT.

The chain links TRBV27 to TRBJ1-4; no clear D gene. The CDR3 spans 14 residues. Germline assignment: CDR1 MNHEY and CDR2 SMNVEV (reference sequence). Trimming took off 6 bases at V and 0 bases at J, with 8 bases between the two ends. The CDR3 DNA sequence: TGTGCCAGCAGCCTCGCCCCAACTAATGAAAAACTGTTTTTT. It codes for CASSLAPTNEKLFF.

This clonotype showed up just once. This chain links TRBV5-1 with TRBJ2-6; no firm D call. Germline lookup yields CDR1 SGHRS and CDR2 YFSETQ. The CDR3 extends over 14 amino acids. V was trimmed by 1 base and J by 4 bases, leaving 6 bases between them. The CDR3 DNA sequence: TGCGCCAGCAGCTTGAGGGCCGGGGCCAACGTCCTGACTTTC. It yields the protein CASSLRAGANVLTF.

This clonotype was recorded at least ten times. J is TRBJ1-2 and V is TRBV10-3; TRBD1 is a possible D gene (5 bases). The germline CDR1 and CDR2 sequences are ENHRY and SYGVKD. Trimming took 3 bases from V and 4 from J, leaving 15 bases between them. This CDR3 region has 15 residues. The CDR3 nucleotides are TGTGCCATCAGTGATCCCCAGGGACGGCTCTATGGCTACACCTTC. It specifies CAISDPQGRLYGYTF.

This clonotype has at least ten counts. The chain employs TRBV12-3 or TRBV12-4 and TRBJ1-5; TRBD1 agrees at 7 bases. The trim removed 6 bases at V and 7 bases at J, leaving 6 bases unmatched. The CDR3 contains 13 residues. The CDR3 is CASRDREAQPQHF. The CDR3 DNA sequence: TGTGCCAGCAGAGACAGGGAGGCGCAGCCCCAGCATTTT.

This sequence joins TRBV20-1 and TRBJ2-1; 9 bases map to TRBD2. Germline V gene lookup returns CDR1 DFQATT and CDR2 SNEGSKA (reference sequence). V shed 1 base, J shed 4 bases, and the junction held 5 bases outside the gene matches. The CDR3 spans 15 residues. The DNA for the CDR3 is TGCAGTGCTAGAGTCCCAAGCGGGGGGTACAATGAGCAGTTCTTC. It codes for CSARVPSGGYNEQFF.

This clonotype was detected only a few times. CDR3 DNA sequence: TGTGCCAGCAGCCCATCACGACTTTCGGGCTACGAGCAGTACTTC. Protein product: CASSPSRLSGYEQYF. The chain employs TRBV28 and TRBJ2-7; D remains unclear. V lost 6 bases and J lost 3, with 18 bases in between. Germline CDR1 and CDR2: MDHEN and SYDVKM. This CDR3 region has 15 residues.

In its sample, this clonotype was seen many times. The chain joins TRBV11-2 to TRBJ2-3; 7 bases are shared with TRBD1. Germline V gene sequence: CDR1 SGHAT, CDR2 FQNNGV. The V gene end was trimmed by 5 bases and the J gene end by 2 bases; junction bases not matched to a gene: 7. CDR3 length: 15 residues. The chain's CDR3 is CASSTRGQNTDTQYF. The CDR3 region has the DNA TGTGCCAGCAGCACCCGGGGACAGAACACAGATACGCAGTATTTT.

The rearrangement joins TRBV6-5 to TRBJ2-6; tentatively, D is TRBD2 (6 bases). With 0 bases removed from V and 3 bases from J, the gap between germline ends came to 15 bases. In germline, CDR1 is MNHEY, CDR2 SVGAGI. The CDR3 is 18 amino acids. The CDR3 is CASSYSLPGASGANVLTF. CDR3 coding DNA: TGTGCCAGCAGTTACTCGTTGCCGGGAGCGAGTGGGGCCAACGTCCTGACTTTC.

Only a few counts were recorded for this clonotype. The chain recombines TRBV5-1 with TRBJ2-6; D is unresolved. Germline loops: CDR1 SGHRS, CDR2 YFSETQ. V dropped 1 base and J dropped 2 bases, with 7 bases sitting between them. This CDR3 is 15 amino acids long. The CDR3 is CASSLLGTGANVLTF. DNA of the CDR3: TGCGCCAGCAGCTTGTTGGGAACTGGGGCCAACGTCCTGACTTTC.

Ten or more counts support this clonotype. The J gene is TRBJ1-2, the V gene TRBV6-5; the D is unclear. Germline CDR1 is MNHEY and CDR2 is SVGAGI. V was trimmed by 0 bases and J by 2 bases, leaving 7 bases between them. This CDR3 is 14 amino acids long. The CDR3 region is CASSYSGTNYGYTF. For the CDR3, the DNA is TGTGCCAGCAGTTACTCGGGCACAAACTATGGCTACACCTTC.

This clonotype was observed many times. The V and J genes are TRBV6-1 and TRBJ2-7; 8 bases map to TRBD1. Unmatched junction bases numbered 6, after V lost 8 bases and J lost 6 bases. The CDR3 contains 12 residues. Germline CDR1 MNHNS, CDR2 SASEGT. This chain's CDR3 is CASWGQVFEQYF. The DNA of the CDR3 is TGTGCCAGCTGGGGACAGGTTTTCGAGCAGTACTTC.

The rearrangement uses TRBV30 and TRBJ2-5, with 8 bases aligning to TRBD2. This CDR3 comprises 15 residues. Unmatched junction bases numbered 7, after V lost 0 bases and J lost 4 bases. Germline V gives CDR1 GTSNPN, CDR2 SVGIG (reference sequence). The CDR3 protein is CAWSVSGSNGETQYF. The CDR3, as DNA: TGTGCCTGGAGTGTCAGCGGGAGTAATGGAGAGACCCAGTACTTC.

The CDR3, as DNA: TGCAGCGTGGGGACTAGCGGAGCCCAAGAGACCCAGTACTTC. Its translation: CSVGTSGAQETQYF. The genes are TRBV29-1 and TRBJ2-5, with TRBD2 matching 11 bases. CDR3 length: 14 amino acids. The ends lost 6 bases at V and 1 base at J; junction bases unmatched: 4. Germline-derived CDR1 and CDR2 are SQVTM and ANQGSEA.

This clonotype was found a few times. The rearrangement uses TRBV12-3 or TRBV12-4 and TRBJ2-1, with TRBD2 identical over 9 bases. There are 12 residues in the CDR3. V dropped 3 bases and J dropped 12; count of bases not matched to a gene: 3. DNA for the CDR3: TGTGCCAGCAGTTTCGGACTAGCGTCGCAGTTCTTC. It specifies CASSFGLASQFF.